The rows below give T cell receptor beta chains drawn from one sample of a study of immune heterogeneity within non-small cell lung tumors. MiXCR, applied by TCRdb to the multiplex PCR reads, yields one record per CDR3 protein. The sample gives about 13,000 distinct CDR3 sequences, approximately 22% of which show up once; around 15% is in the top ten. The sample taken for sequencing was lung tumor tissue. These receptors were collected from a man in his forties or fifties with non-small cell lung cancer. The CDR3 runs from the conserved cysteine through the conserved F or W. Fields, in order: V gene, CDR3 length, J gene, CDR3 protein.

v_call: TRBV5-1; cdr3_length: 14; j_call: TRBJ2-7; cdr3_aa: CASSQGQGGYEQYF
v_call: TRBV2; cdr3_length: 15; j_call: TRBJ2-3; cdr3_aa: CASSEQLAGADTQYF
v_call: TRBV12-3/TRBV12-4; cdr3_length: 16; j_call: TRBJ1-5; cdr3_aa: CASSLQGAQGNQPQHF
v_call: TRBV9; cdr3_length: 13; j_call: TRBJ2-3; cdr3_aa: CASSGGSADTQYF
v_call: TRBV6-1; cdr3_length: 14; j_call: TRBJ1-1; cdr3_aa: CASRGTSLNTEAFF
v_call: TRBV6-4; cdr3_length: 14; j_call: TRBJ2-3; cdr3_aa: CASSDGGATDTQYF
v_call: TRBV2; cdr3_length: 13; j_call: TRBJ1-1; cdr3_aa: CASSRQGNTEAFF
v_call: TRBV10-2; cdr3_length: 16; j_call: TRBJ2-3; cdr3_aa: CASSDTGEVFGDTQYF
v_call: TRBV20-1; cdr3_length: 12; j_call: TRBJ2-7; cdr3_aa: CSVQESIDEQYF
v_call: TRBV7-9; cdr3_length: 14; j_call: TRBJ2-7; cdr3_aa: CASSLGTGTYEQYF
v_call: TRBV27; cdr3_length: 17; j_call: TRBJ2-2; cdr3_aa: CASSLWPAGANTGELFF
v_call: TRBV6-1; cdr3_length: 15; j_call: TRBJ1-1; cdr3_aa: CASSPTFTGNTEAFF
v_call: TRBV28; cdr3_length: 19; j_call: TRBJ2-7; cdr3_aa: CASSSFIGGGGAISYEQYF
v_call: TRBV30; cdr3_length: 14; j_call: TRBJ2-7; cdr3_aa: CAWSDGTASYEQYF
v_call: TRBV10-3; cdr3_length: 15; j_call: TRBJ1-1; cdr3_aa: CAIHPSGVEHTEAFF
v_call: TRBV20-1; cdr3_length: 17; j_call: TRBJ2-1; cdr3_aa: CSAIPSTDRSSYNEQFF
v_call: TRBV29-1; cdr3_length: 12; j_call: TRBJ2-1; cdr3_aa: CSVGADYNEQFF
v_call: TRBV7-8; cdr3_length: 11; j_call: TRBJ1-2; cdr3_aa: CASSSGGGYTF
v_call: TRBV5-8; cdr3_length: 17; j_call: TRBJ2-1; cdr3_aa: CASSFFGSVTGGNEQFF
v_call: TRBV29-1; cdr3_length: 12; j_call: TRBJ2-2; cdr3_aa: CSVEGQTGELFF
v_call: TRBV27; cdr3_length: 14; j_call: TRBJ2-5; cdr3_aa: CASSFSNGGETQYF
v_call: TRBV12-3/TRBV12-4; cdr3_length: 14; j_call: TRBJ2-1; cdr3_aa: CASSFSGESNEQFF
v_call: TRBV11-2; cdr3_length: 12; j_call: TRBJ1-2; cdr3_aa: CASSLVGRSYTF
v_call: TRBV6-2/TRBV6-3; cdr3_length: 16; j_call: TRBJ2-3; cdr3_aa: CASSSIAGVGTDTQYF
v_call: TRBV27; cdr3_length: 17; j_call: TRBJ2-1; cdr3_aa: CASSWGLAGVVYNEQFF
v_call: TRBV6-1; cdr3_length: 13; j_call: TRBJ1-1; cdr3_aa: CASTERGNTEAFF
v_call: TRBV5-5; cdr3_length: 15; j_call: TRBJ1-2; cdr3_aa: CASSPLGQGNYGYTF
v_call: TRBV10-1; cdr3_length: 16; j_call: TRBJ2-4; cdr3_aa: CASSDGGPGGKNIQYF
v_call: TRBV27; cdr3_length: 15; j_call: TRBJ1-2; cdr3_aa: CASSSFGSAGICYTF
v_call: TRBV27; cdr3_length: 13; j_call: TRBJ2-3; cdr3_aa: CASRQGSSDTQYF
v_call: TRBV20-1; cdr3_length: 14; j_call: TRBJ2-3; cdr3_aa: CSARDFRLTDTQYF
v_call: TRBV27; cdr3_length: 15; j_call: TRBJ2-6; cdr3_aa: CASSPLFSGANVLTF
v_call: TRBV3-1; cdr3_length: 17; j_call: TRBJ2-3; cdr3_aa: CASSHPLAVLSPDTQYF
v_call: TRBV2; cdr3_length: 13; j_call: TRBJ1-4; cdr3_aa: CASVSEVGEKLFF
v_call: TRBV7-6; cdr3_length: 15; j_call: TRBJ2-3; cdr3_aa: CASSLVGGDTDTQYF
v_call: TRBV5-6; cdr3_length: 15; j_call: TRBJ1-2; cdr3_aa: CASTRGSGRGYGYTF